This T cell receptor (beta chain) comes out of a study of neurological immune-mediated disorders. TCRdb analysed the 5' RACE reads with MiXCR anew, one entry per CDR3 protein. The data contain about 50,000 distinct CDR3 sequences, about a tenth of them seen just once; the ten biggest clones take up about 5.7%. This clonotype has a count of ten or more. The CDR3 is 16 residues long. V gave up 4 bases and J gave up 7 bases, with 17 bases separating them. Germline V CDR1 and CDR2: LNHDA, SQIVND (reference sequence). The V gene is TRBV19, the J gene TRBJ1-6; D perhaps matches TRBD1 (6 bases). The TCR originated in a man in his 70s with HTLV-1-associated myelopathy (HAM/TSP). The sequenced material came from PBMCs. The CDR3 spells CASSTGGRPINSPLHF. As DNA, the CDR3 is TGTGCCAGTAGTACCGGGGGCCGTCCCATCAATTCACCCCTCCACTTT.